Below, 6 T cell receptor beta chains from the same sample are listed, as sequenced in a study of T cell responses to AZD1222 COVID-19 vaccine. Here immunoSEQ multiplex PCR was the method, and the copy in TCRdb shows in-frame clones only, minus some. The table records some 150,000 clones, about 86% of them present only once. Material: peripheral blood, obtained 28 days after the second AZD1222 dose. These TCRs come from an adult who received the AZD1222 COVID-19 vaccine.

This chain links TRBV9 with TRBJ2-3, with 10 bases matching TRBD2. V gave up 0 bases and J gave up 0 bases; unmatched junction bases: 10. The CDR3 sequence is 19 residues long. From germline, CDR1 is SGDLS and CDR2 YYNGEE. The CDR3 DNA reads TGTGCCAGCAGCGTAGAGCTAGCGGGAGTAAAGCACAGCACAGATACGCAGTATTTT. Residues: CASSVELAGVKHSTDTQYF.

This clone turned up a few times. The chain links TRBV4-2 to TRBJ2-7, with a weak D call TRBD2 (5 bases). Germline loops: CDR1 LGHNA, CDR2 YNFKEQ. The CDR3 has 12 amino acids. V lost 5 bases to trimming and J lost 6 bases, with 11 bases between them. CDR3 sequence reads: CASSYTGSEQYF. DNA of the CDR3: TGTGCCAGCAGCTATACGGGAAGCGAGCAGTACTTC.

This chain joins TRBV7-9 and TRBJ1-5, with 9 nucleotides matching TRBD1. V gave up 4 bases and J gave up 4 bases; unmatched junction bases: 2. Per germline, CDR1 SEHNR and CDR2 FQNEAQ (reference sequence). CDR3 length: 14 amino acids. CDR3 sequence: CASSSGQGNQPQHF. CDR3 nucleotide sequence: TGTGCCAGCAGCTCAGGACAGGGGAATCAGCCCCAGCATTTT. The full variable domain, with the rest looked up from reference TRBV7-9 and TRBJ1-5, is DTGVSQNPRHKITKRGQNVTFRCDPISEHNRLYWYRQTLGQGPEFLTYFQNEAQLEKSRLLSDRFSAERPKGSFSTLEIQRTEQGDSAMYLCASSSGQGNQPQHFGDGTRLSIL.

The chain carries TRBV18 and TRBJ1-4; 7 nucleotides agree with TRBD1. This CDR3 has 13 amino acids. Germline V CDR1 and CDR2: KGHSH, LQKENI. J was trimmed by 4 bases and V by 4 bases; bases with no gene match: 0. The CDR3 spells CASSRDSNEKLFF. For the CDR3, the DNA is TGTGCCAGCTCACGGGACAGTAATGAAAAACTGTTTTTT.

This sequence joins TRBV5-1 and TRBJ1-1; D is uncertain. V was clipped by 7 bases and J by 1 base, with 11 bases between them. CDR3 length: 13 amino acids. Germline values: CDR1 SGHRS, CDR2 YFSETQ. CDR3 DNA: TGCGCCAGCCACTACCGACAGAACACTGAAGCTTTCTTT. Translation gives CASHYRQNTEAFF.

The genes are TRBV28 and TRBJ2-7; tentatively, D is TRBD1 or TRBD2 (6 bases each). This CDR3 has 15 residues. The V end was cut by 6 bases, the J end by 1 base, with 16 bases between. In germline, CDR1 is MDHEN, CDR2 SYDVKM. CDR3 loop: CASSPRDTSSYEQYF. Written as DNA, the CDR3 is TGTGCCAGCAGCCCGCGGGACACAAGTTCCTACGAGCAGTACTTC.